One sample yielded the 30 T cell receptor beta chains listed below, sequenced in a study of metastatic and nonmetastatic thyroid tumors. Treatment of any kind had been given to no patient before thyroid surgery. TCRdb recomputed clones from the PCR reads via MiXCR. The table records over 40,000 clones, 24% of them present only once. The material sequenced was blood. The receptors here all came from a male donor with papillary thyroid cancer or a benign thyroid nodule (not recorded which). Some clones in this sample may be carry-over from other donors' samples.

The chain recombines TRBV5-1 with TRBJ2-6, with D perhaps being TRBD1 or TRBD2 (5 bases each). The V end was cut by 8 bases, the J end by 5 bases, with 17 bases between. Germline CDR1 reads SGHRS; CDR2 reads YFSETQ. The CDR3 is 15 residues long. The CDR3 DNA reads TGCGCCAGTAGCCGTGAAAGGGGACGGGCCAACGTCCTGACTTTC. It specifies CASSRERGRANVLTF.

This clone qualifies as medium-sized (0.01 to 0.1%). The chain recombines TRBV27 with TRBJ1-5; D is undetermined. There are 15 residues in the CDR3. Deletions cut 0 bases from V and 2 bases from J, with 8 bases between. Germline V CDR1 and CDR2: MNHEY, SMNVEV (reference sequence). The CDR3 spells CASSLSGMGNQPQHF. CDR3 bases: TGTGCCAGCAGTTTATCGGGGATGGGCAATCAGCCCCAGCATTTT.

The table lists this clone with a few counts. The gene calls are TRBV6-2 or TRBV6-3 and TRBJ2-1, with unresolved D. V lost 0 bases, J lost 6 bases, and 12 bases lay in between. The germline V gene encodes CDR1 MNHEY and CDR2 SVGEGT. This CDR3 has 15 amino acids. The CDR3 loop is CASSYSGGIGNEQFF. CDR3 bases: TGTGCCAGCAGTTACTCGGGTGGGATCGGCAATGAGCAGTTCTTC.

This clone was seen ten or more times. Given the absence of the conserved phenylalanine or tryptophan at the CDR3 end, a read error is likely. This rearrangement joins TRBV19 to TRBJ1-6, with 10 bases identical to TRBD1. Germline CDR1 LNHDA, CDR2 SQIVND (reference sequence). V trimming: 11 bases; J trimming: 10 bases; junction bases outside the gene matches: 8. The CDR3 spans 13 residues. The CDR3 region is CACKGQGSSPLHC. CDR3 nucleotides: TGTGCCTGTAAGGGACAGGGGTCGTCACCCCTCCACTGT.

The V gene is TRBV7-2, the J gene TRBJ2-1; tentatively, D is TRBD2 (6 bases). This CDR3 region has 18 residues. Trimming left V 0 bases short and J 3 bases short, with 18 bases between. Germline V lookup: CDR1 SGHTA, CDR2 FQGNSA. CDR3 region: CASSLASGAGSRYNEQFF. CDR3 DNA: TGTGCCAGCAGCTTAGCTAGCGGAGCCGGGTCACGCTACAATGAGCAGTTCTTC.

This sequence joins TRBV3-1 and TRBJ2-5, with a possible D match to TRBD1 (5 bases). The germline V and J ends were trimmed by 4 bases and 4 bases, with 10 bases remaining between them. The CDR3 extends over 13 amino acids. Germline V lookup: CDR1 LGHDT, CDR2 YNNKEL (reference sequence). The CDR3 DNA is TGTGCCAGCAGCCTGACAGCCGGAGAGACCCAGTACTTC. This encodes CASSLTAGETQYF.

This rearrangement joins TRBV6-4 to TRBJ2-3, with D maybe TRBD2 (6 bases). Trimming cost V 2 bases and J 9 bases, with 12 bases left between them. Germline V CDR1 and CDR2: MRHNA, SNTAGT. The CDR3 has 13 amino acids. The CDR3 loop is CASSDGGTSTQYF. As DNA, the CDR3 is TGTGCCAGCAGTGACGGGGGGACTTCCACGCAGTATTTT.

This clone was picked up many times. This chain joins TRBV6-1 and TRBJ1-2; D unresolved. The CDR3 runs 14 residues. Looked up from germline, CDR1 is MNHNS and CDR2 is SASEGT. Trimming removed 6 bases from V and 3 bases from J, with 14 bases in between. CDR3 sequence (DNA): TGTGCCAGCAGCCCATCGACAACCCACTATGGCTACACCTTC. Residues: CASSPSTTHYGYTF.

This clone was counted ten times or more. This rearrangement joins TRBV11-2 to TRBJ1-2; 7 bases line up with TRBD1. This CDR3 spans 16 amino acids. The junction had 5 bases not matched to a gene; V was cut back by 1 base and J by 0 bases. Germline CDR1 and CDR2: SGHAT and FQNNGV. CDR3 bases: TGTGCCAGCAGCTTAGGGGCGACAGGGACTAACTATGGCTACACCTTC. Residues: CASSLGATGTNYGYTF.

The DNA of the CDR3 is TGCAGTGCTAGATCAGCGGGGATCAACTACAATGAGCAGTTCTTC. Protein sequence: CSARSAGINYNEQFF. The chain links TRBV20-1 to TRBJ2-1; 7 bases fit TRBD2. This CDR3 is 15 amino acids long. Germline values: CDR1 DFQATT, CDR2 SNEGSKA (reference sequence). The J segment lost 3 bases and the V segment lost 2 bases, leaving 7 bases of the junction unmatched.

Only a few counts were recorded for this clone. The chain couples TRBV7-9 to TRBJ2-5; a weak D match, TRBD2 (6 bases). CDR3 length: 19 amino acids. Trimming took off 8 bases at V and 7 bases at J, with 35 bases between the two ends. Germline V gives CDR1 SEHNR, CDR2 FQNEAQ (reference sequence). The CDR3 loop is CASHSTGDGVKTRSWTQYF. The CDR3 DNA sequence: TGTGCCAGCCATTCTACGGGGGATGGTGTTAAAACTCGGTCTTGGACCCAGTACTTC.

This clone came up a few times. In DNA form, the CDR3 reads TGTGCCAGCAGTTCCGGGCGGGGAGATTCACCCCTCCACTTT. This translates into CASSSGRGDSPLHF. The rearrangement joins TRBV6-5 to TRBJ1-6; D remains unclear. Trimming pared 4 bases from V and 8 bases from J, leaving 12 bases between. CDR1 is MNHEY, CDR2 SVGAGI, per germline. This CDR3 comprises 14 residues.

This rearrangement joins TRBV5-1 to TRBJ2-7, with D perhaps assigned TRBD1 or TRBD2 (6 bases each). The germline V gene encodes CDR1 SGHRS and CDR2 YFSETQ. V was trimmed by 4 bases and J by 2 bases, leaving 16 bases between them. The CDR3 is 15 amino acids. The CDR3 DNA reads TGCGCCAGCAGCCCGAGGGGGGCACCAACCTACGAGCAGTACTTC. It specifies CASSPRGAPTYEQYF.

V gene TRBV24-1 combines with J gene TRBJ2-5; 9 bases match TRBD2. The CDR3 has 16 amino acids. Germline V CDR1 and CDR2: KGHDR, SFDVKD. V was pared by 3 bases and J by 1 base, with 5 bases of the junction left unmatched. CDR3 protein: CATSDASGNLQETQYF. The CDR3 DNA sequence: TGTGCCACCAGTGATGCTAGCGGGAACCTCCAAGAGACCCAGTACTTC.

The V gene is TRBV10-3, the J gene TRBJ2-7, with D uncertain. CDR1 and CDR2 from the germline V gene are ENHRY and SYGVKD. V lost 0 bases, J lost 5 bases, and 8 bases lay in between. This CDR3 is built from 13 residues. CDR3 DNA: TGTGCCATCAGTGAGTCGGCAGGTAACGAGCAGTACTTC. This encodes CAISESAGNEQYF.

This chain connects TRBV11-3 to TRBJ2-5; D might be TRBD1 (6 bases). The V end lost 5 bases, the J end lost 5 bases, and 12 bases lay between the germline ends. The CDR3 consists of 13 residues. Per germline, CDR1 SGHNT and CDR2 YENEEA. The CDR3 region is CASSRDMWETQYF. The CDR3 coding sequence is TGTGCCAGCAGCCGGGACATGTGGGAGACCCAGTACTTC.

This clone was seen many times. CDR3 protein: CASSYSIYGRETQYF. CDR3 in DNA: TGTGCCAGCAGTTACTCGATATACGGGAGAGAGACCCAGTACTTC. This sequence joins TRBV6-5 and TRBJ2-5; TRBD2 might be the D (6 bases). From germline, CDR1 is MNHEY and CDR2 SVGAGI. V was shortened by 0 bases and J by 4 bases, with 12 bases between the two germline ends. This CDR3 is built from 15 residues.

The sample holds many counts of this clone. The chain uses TRBV5-1 and TRBJ2-5; a weak D match, TRBD2 (6 bases). This CDR3 is built from 15 residues. Trimming pared 0 bases from V and 1 base from J, leaving 10 bases between. Germline CDR1 reads SGHRS; CDR2 reads YFSETQ. The CDR3 bases are TGCGCCAGCAGCTTGGCCCTGGGGGGCCAAGAGACCCAGTACTTC. Translated, it gives CASSLALGGQETQYF.

There are many counts of this clone. The genes are TRBV5-1 and TRBJ2-3, with no clear D. The V end lost 4 bases, the J end lost 4 bases, and 4 bases lay between the germline ends. This CDR3 is built from 11 residues. Germline CDR1 is SGHRS and CDR2 is YFSETQ. CDR3 region: CASSGPDTQYF. As DNA, the CDR3 is TGCGCCAGCAGCGGGCCAGATACGCAGTATTTT.

This clone was found many times. The J gene is TRBJ2-7, the V gene TRBV10-2; TRBD2 matches at 9 bases. Trimming removed 7 bases from V and 0 bases from J; junction bases left unmatched: 16. The CDR3 contains 18 residues. Germline assignment: CDR1 WSHSY and CDR2 SAAADI. The DNA for the CDR3 is TGCGCCAGCAATGATGGGCTAGCGGGACTCCATCACTCCTACGAGCAGTACTTC. Encoded protein: CASNDGLAGLHHSYEQYF.

This clone ranks as medium-sized. The rearrangement uses TRBV27 and TRBJ1-2; D remains unclear. In germline, CDR1 is MNHEY, CDR2 SMNVEV (reference sequence). The CDR3 has 13 amino acids. With 7 bases removed from V and 0 bases from J, the gap between germline ends came to 9 bases. The CDR3 protein is CASKGPANYGYTF. CDR3 nucleotide sequence: TGTGCCAGCAAAGGTCCCGCTAACTATGGCTACACCTTC.

This clone was observed many times. This chain connects TRBV19 to TRBJ2-7; 14 positions match TRBD2. CDR3 length: 17 residues. The ends lost 9 bases at V and 7 bases at J; junction bases unmatched: 17. Per germline, CDR1 LNHDA and CDR2 SQIVND (reference sequence). The CDR3 nucleotides read TGTGCCAGCGGGTCCGGGACTAGCGGGAGAGGGCCTACGGAGCAGTACTTC. Translation: CASGSGTSGRGPTEQYF.

This clone was seen at least ten times. The chain links TRBV4-2 to TRBJ1-4; tentative D call: TRBD1 (5 bases). CDR3 length: 15 residues. Looked up from germline, CDR1 is LGHNA and CDR2 is YNFKEQ. V was shortened by 5 bases and J by 2 bases, with 12 bases between the two germline ends. The CDR3 sequence: CASSSRGGTNEKLFF. In DNA form, the CDR3 reads TGTGCCAGCAGCTCCCGGGGCGGCACTAATGAAAAACTGTTTTTT.

Note on this clone: The junction departs from the called germline gene at one end, perhaps through a read error. This rearrangement joins TRBV2 to TRBJ2-5; the match to TRBD2 covers 8 bases. The CDR3 sequence is 15 residues long. Germline CDR1 is SNHLY and CDR2 is FYNNEI. Here the CDR3 DNA reads TGTTCCAGCAGTGTGACTAGCGTGATTGGTGAGACCCAGTACTTC. Translation: CSSSVTSVIGETQYF.

For the CDR3, the DNA is TGTGCCAGCAGCCCTAGGACCGAGTCGAATTCACCCCTCCACTTT. Translating it yields CASSPRTESNSPLHF. The genes are TRBV3-1 and TRBJ1-6; the D is unclear. This CDR3 region has 15 residues. Trimming shortened V by 4 bases and J by 7 bases, and 14 bases separated the two germline ends. The germline gives CDR1 LGHDT, CDR2 YNNKEL (reference sequence).

The table lists this clone with many counts. The chain couples TRBV10-1 to TRBJ2-1; D possibly corresponds to TRBD1 (6 bases). Trimming shortened V by 3 bases and J by 4 bases, and 13 bases separated the two germline ends. CDR3 size: 15 residues. Germline CDR1 is WNHNN and CDR2 is SYGVQD (reference sequence). The CDR3 DNA reads as TGCGCCAGCAGTGAAGGGCAGGGGAGATACAATGAGCAGTTCTTC. Translated, it gives CASSEGQGRYNEQFF.

This clone came up many times. This sequence joins TRBV4-1 and TRBJ2-3; TRBD2 aligns across 8 bases. The CDR3 consists of 18 residues. Germline values: CDR1 MGHRA, CDR2 YSYEKL. V lost 4 bases to trimming and J lost 2 bases; unmatched junction nucleotides: 14. CDR3 in amino acids: CASSPFTRGGGSTDTQYF. The CDR3 nucleotides read TGCGCCAGCAGCCCGTTCACCCGGGGGGGCGGGTCCACAGATACGCAGTATTTT.

This clone was recorded many times. This chain uses TRBV28 with TRBJ1-2, with D possibly TRBD1 on 6 matching bases. Trimming cost V 1 base and J 2 bases, with 14 bases left between them. Looked up from germline, CDR1 is MDHEN and CDR2 is SYDVKM. The CDR3 runs 16 residues. The CDR3 sequence: CASSLLSRGTNYGYTF. CDR3 nucleotides: TGTGCCAGCAGTTTATTATCGAGGGGGACCAACTATGGCTACACCTTC.

The table lists this clone with many counts. The DNA of the CDR3 is TGTGCCAGTAGTATACGGACATCCAACACTGAAGCTTTCTTT. As protein: CASSIRTSNTEAFF. The chain couples TRBV19 to TRBJ1-1; maybe TRBD1 (5 bases). In germline, CDR1 is LNHDA, CDR2 SQIVND (reference sequence). Trimming stripped 2 bases from V and 2 bases from J, with 9 bases between. This CDR3 spans 14 amino acids.

This clone is judged medium-sized. J is TRBJ2-7 and V is TRBV6-1, with D maybe TRBD1 (6 bases). Germline V gene sequence: CDR1 MNHNS, CDR2 SASEGT. Trimming left V 6 bases short and J 9 bases short, with 15 bases between. The length of the CDR3 is 12 residues. The CDR3 is CASSWTELGQYF. Here the CDR3 DNA reads TGTGCCAGCAGCTGGACAGAGCTCGGGCAGTACTTC.